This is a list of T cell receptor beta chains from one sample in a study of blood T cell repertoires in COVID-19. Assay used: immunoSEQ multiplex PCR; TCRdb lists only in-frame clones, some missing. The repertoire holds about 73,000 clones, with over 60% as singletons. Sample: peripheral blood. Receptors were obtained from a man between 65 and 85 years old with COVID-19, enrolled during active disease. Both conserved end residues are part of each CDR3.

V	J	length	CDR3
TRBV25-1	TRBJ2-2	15	CASSPGLAGHGELFF
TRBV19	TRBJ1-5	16	CASRVVNGYSNQPQHF
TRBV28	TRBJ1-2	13	CASSLTANYGYTF
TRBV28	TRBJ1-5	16	CASSLRGQNINQPQHF
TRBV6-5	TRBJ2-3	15	CASSYSTGITDTQYF
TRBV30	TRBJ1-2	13	CAWAGHLNYGYTF
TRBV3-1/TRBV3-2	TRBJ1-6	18	CASSQDRARALENSPLHF
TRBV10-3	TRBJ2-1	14	CAISGSGTGNEQFF
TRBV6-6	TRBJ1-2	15	CASSTAPGGNYGYTF
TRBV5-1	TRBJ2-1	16	CASSSAASGYYNEQFF
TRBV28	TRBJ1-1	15	CASSYVKGMNTEAFF
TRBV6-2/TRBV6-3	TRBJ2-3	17	CASSYQSGLARTDTQYF
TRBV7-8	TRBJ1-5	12	CASSLQDQPQHF
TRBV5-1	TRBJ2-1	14	CASSLGLADNEQFF
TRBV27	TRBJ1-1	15	CASSPGGGPAGVAFF
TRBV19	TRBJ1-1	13	CASRLQGGTEAFF
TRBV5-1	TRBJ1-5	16	CASSPEPGGSNQPQHF
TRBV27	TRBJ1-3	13	CASSLTRENTIYF
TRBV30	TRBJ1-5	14	CAWSAGGAEQPQHF
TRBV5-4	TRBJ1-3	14	CASSSAEGGNTIYF
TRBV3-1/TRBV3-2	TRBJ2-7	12	CASSRRGHEQYF
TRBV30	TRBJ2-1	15	CAWSTEGGRAKEQFF
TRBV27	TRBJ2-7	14	CASSSFVVSNEQYF
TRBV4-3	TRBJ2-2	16	CASSLQTSAGTGELFF
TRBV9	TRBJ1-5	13	CASSVNMYQPQHF
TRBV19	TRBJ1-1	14	CASSGRELNTEAFF